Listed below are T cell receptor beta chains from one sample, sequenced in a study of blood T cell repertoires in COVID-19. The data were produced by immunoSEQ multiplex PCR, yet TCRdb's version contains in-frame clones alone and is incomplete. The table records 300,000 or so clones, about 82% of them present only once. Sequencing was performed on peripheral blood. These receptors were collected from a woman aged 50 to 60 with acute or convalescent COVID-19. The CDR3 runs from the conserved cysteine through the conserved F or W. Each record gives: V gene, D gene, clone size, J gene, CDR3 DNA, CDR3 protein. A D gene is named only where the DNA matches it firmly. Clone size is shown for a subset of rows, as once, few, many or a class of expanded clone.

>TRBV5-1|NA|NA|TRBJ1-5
TGCGCCAGCAGTACAGGAGATAGCAATCAGCCCCAGCATTTT
CASSTGDSNQPQHF
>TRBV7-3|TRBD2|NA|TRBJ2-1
TGTGCCAGCAGCCTATCCGGGACTAGAAGCTACAATGAGCAGTTCTTC
CASSLSGTRSYNEQFF
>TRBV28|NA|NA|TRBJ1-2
TGTGCCAGCAGTTCTCGTGGCTACACCTTC
CASSSRGYTF
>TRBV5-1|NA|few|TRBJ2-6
TGCGCCAGCAGCCCAACCGGGACTGGCCTCTCTGGGGCCAACGTCCTGACTTTC
CASSPTGTGLSGANVLTF
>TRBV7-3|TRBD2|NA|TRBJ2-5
TGTGCCAGCAGCCCCGGACTAGCGGGAGTAATAGAGACCCAGTACTTC
CASSPGLAGVIETQYF
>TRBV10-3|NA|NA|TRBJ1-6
TGTGCCATCAACGCGGGAAGCTCCTATAATTCACCCCTCCACTTT
CAINAGSSYNSPLHF
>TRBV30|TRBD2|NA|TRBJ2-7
TGTGCCTGGAGTGTAATACTAGCGGGTGAGGAGCAGTACTTC
CAWSVILAGEEQYF
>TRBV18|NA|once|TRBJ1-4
TGTGCCAGCTCACCATACTCCCGCCCCGAAACTAATGAAAAACTGTTTTTT
CASSPYSRPETNEKLFF
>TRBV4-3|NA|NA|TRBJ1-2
TGCGCCAGCAGCCAAGGGGTCGAGGGCTATGGCTACACCTTC
CASSQGVEGYGYTF
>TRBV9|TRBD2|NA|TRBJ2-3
TGTGCCAGCAGCGAAACCGGGACTAGCGGAATAGATACGCAGTATTTT
CASSETGTSGIDTQYF
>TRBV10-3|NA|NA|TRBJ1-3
TGTGCCATCACCAGGGAAAGGTCTGGAAACACCATATATTTT
CAITRERSGNTIYF
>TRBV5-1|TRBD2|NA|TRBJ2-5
TGCGCCAGCAGCTCCGGGAGGGACGGGGAGACCCAGTACTTC
CASSSGRDGETQYF
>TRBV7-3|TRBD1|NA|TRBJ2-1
TGTGCCAGCAGCTCGGGGACAGCCCCCTACAATGAGCAGTTCTTC
CASSSGTAPYNEQFF
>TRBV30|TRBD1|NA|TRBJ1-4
TGTGCCGGGGACAGGGGATGGGATGAAAAACTGTTTTTT
CAGDRGWDEKLFF
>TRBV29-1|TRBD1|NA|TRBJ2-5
TGCAGCGTTGAAGCACAGGGGGAGACCCAGTACTTC
CSVEAQGETQYF
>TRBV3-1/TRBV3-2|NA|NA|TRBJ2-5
TGTGCCAGCAGCCAAGATCCTTCAGGGGGGGAGACCCAGTACTTC
CASSQDPSGGETQYF
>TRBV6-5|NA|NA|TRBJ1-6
TGTGCCAGCGGCGAGGCCAAGAGAGGTTCACCCCTCCACTTT
CASGEAKRGSPLHF
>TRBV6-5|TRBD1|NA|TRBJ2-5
TGTGCCAGCAGTTCGACAGGGGTTCTAAGGCAAGAGACCCAGTACTTC
CASSSTGVLRQETQYF
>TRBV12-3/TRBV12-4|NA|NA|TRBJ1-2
TGTGCCAGCAGTTTCGGGGATAGCTATGGCTACACCTTC
CASSFGDSYGYTF
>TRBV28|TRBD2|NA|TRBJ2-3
TGTGCCAGCAGTATACTAGCGGGGCTCACAGATACGCAGTATTTT
CASSILAGLTDTQYF
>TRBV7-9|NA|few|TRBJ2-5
TGTGCCAGCAGCTGGGGGACTCAAGAGACCCAGTACTTC
CASSWGTQETQYF
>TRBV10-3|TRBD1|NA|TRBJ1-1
TGTGCCATCAGTGGCGTCAGGGGGGCGCGGGGTGAAGCTTTCTTT
CAISGVRGARGEAFF
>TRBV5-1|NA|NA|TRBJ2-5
TGCGCCAGCAGCTTGGCCCCCGGGATGGAGACCCAGTACTTC
CASSLAPGMETQYF
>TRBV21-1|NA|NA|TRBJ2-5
TGTGCCAGCAGCTCCCCCGGGAACCAAGAGACCCAGTACTTC
CASSSPGNQETQYF
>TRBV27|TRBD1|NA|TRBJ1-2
TGTGCCAGCTCGACTTGGGTAGGGTTGGAAGGGCGGGACAGCTTCTATGGCTACACCTTC
CASSTWVGLEGRDSFYGYTF
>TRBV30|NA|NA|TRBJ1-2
TGTGCCTGGAACCCAACGGGGTATAACTATGGCTACACCTTC
CAWNPTGYNYGYTF
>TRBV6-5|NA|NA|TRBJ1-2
TGTGCCAGCAGTTATTCGGGATCCGGCGGCTACACCTTC
CASSYSGSGGYTF
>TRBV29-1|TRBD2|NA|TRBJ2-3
TGCAGCGCGACTAGCGGGAGGGCCGAAGACACAGATACGCAGTATTTT
CSATSGRAEDTDTQYF
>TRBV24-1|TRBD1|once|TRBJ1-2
TGTGCCACCAGTGCGTCGGGACAGAGATTTTTC
CATSASGQRFF
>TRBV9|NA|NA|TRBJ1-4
TGTGCCAGCAGCGCATCAGGGGAGAGACTGTTTTTT
CASSASGERLFF
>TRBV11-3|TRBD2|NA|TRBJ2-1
TGTGCCAGCAGCTTAACCGCCGGCTGGCGGGAGGGATACAATGAGCAGTTCTTC
CASSLTAGWREGYNEQFF
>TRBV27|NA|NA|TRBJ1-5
TGTGCCAGCAGTTTCCGGGGGGATCAGCCCCAGCATTTT
CASSFRGDQPQHF
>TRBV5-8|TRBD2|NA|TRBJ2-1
TGTGCCAGCAGCCTACTAGCGGGAGTGGGAAATGAGCAGTTCTTC
CASSLLAGVGNEQFF
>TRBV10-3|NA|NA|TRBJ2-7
TGTGCCATCAGTGAGCAGGGCGGCGAGCAGTACTTC
CAISEQGGEQYF
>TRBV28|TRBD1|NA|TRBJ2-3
TGTGCCAGCAGGGCAGGGGGAGTTAGGGATACGCAGTATTTT
CASRAGGVRDTQYF
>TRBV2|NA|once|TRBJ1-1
TGTGCCAGCACCCTGGGGGGAAGGACTGAAGCTTTCTTT
CASTLGGRTEAFF
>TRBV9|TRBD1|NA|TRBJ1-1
TGTGCCAGCGGGAAAGGACAGGACACTGAAGCTTTCTTT
CASGKGQDTEAFF
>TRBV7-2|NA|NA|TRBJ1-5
TGTGCCAGCAGCCGCTCCGGTAATAATAATCAGCCCCAGCATTTT
CASSRSGNNNQPQHF
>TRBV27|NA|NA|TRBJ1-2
TGTGCCAGCAGACGACGGGGGGCTCTGGGTTCTTCTCATGGCTACACCTTC
CASRRRGALGSSHGYTF
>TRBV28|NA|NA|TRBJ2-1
TGTGCCAGCAGTTTTAGGACAGACCAAAGGAATGAGCAGTTCTTC
CASSFRTDQRNEQFF
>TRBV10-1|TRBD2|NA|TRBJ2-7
TGCGCCGGTCGGACTAGCGGGGATGCAGGCCGTACCAGCGAGCAGTACTTC
CAGRTSGDAGRTSEQYF
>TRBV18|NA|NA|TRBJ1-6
TGTGCCAGCTCACCTTCCCCAGGCTTTGGTTCACCCCTCCACTTT
CASSPSPGFGSPLHF
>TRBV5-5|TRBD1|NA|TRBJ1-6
TGTGCCAGCAGCGTACGACAGGGAAATTCACCCCTCCACTTT
CASSVRQGNSPLHF